The sequence of this T cell receptor beta chain was determined in a study of cytomegalovirus exposure and HLA in healthy donors. Study-wide points: Exclusion applied to some V segments, including TRBV6-2 and TRBV6-3, as they were indistinguishable.

Looked up from germline, CDR1 is SGHDT and CDR2 is YYEEEE. V gave up 5 bases and J gave up 4 bases; unmatched junction bases: 6. The CDR3 sequence is 14 residues long. This clone was observed a few times. No antigen is known for it. PCR involved 60 Vbeta and 13 Jbeta primers. TCRdb keeps only in-frame clones here, not all; method: immunoSEQ multiplex PCR. The sample includes 95,000 to 150,000 clones, 77% seen only once; the top ten take around 4%. The chain combines TRBV5-6 with TRBJ2-1; 7 bases fit TRBD1. The sample was PBMCs. This TCR was recovered from a human donor in good health. The chain's CDR3 is CASRPGTDYNEQFF. CDR3 DNA sequence: TGTGCCAGCAGACCCGGGACAGATTACAATGAGCAGTTCTTC.